These T cell receptor beta chains were read from a single sample in a study of blood T cell repertoires in COVID-19. Profiled with immunoSEQ multiplex PCR; TCRdb holds only in-frame clones, not every one. Of about 82,000 clones in the sample, roughly 80% were seen once. The sequenced sample was peripheral blood. Receptor source: an elderly man with active or convalescent COVID-19. Each CDR3 is given with its conserved first and last residue.

cdr3_length	v_call	cdr3_aa
13	TRBV10-1	CASSPGTGEPQHF
14	TRBV11-2	CASSQIGQYYGYTF
15	TRBV5-4	CASSADRGYTDTQYF
16	TRBV15	CATSRDRVPGANVLTF
13	TRBV11-2	CASSTGPTDTQYF
17	TRBV4-1	CASSHVTGSEMTGELFF
14	TRBV18	CASSTATGRTEAFF
15	TRBV4-2	CASSLRVTGSNIQYF
16	TRBV20-1	CSASKREGVYTDTQYF
14	TRBV9	CASSVAGGAGGYTF
16	TRBV3-1/TRBV3-2	CASSQGLRQGRNGYTF
13	TRBV29-1	CSVDHRGYYGYTF
15	TRBV11-3	CASSRGDGRAGELFF
11	TRBV19	CASSTPVELFF